This T cell receptor (beta chain) was recorded in a study of cytomegalovirus exposure and HLA in healthy donors. Study observations and caveats: Across all donors, roughly uniform sequencing depth was an assumption of the presence/absence analyses. TRBV6-2, TRBV6-3 and some other V segments were excluded as indistinguishable.

PCR employed 60 Vbeta and 13 Jbeta primers. Produced via immunoSEQ multiplex PCR; TCRdb's table is partial and in-frame only. This sample's table has just over 200,000 clones. Notes on this clone: Its target is not known.

The CDR3 runs to 12 residues. Germline V gene lookup returns CDR1 MDHEN and CDR2 SYDVKM. V was clipped by 5 bases and J by 2 bases, with 6 bases between them. This clonotype was sampled from a girl aged 2 to 10 in good health and CMV-seropositive. The sample taken for sequencing was PBMCs. The V gene is TRBV28, the J gene TRBJ1-2; D is possibly TRBD1 (6 bases). The CDR3 nucleotides read TGTGCCAGCAGTACAGGGAACTATGGCTACACCTTC. It translates to CASSTGNYGYTF.